Sequencing of this TCR beta chain was carried out in a study of shared clonotypes between healthy human individuals. Deep was the level at which the assay was run. Data came from immunoSEQ multiplex PCR; TCRdb stores just in-frame clones and leaves some out. This table holds 2,100,000 or so clones, approximately 96% found once. Trimming removed 6 bases from V and 4 bases from J; junction bases left unmatched: 7. The length of the CDR3 is 14 residues. The V gene's germline CDR1 is ENHRY and CDR2 SYGVKD. The chain employs TRBV10-3 and TRBJ2-7, with 9 bases lining up with TRBD1. The sequence came from a man aged 18 to 30 in good health. Sample: naive CD4+ T cells sorted from blood. The subset denotes: CD45RA+ positively selected. As DNA, the CDR3 is TGTGCCATCAGCCGGGACAGGGTCCCATACGAGCAGTACTTC. This codes for CAISRDRVPYEQYF.